The following is a TCR beta chain sequence with its context. Its antigen is not identified. Sequential positive selection took CD4 T cells first, then CD8 T cells. Cells stained for CD3, CD4, CD8, CD45RA, CD27 and viability were sorted into four CD45RA/CD27 subsets. An equimolar mix of two oligonucleotides served as the beta constant-region primer for TRBC1 and TRBC2. The ligated cDNA underwent four PCR rounds using SP2 and nested alpha and beta constant-region primers. Each CDR3 protein gets one entry after TCRdb re-called the UMI-ligation and nested PCR reads with MiXCR. The sample carries 150,000 or so distinct CDR3 sequences, roughly 22% recorded once. This specimen comes from a study of naive and memory T cell subsets. Study-level results: A few larger clonotypes appeared in naive repertoires, especially CD8, possibly memory cells re-expressing CD45RA. Each distinct alpha or beta sequence counts as one clonotype.

V dropped 2 bases and J dropped 4; count of bases not matched to a gene: 8. Germline V gene sequence: CDR1 SGHTA, CDR2 FQGNSA. CDR3 length equals 15 residues. The specimen was naive CD4+ T cells from blood. This chain uses TRBV7-2 with TRBJ2-7; 7 bases agree with TRBD1. This TCR came from a human donor in good health. The CDR3: CASSLMATGSYEQYF. The CDR3, as DNA: TGTGCCAGCAGCTTAATGGCGACAGGGTCTTACGAGCAGTACTTC. Complete variable domain (other parts from reference TRBV7-2 and TRBJ2-7): GAGVSQSPSNKVTEKGKDVELRCDPISGHTALYWYRQSLGQGLEFLIYFQGNSAPDKSGLPSDRFSAERTGGSVSTLTIQRTQQEDSAVYLCASSLMATGSYEQYFGPGTRLTVT.